This TCR beta chain originates from a study of monozygotic twins with inflammatory bowel disease. During cDNA synthesis, UMIs that each contained a 6-nucleotide sample barcode were added by means of template switching. TCRdb reprocessed the 5' RACE reads, with one entry per CDR3 protein and no DNA. The sample has 70,000 to 95,000 distinct CDR3 sequences. From germline, CDR1 is MNHEY and CDR2 SVGAGI. The CDR3 spans 13 residues. J is TRBJ1-1 and V is TRBV6-5. Input material: blood. The sequence came from a human donor with ulcerative colitis or Crohn's disease, or a healthy co-twin of an affected twin (not recorded which). This CDR3 is CASSPTDNTEAFF.